This T cell receptor (beta chain) was found in a study of T cell responses to AZD1222 COVID-19 vaccine. Study outcomes and limitations: Distributed over spike, vaccine-associated CD4 TCRs predominated at 160-218 and 743-854. Unmutated variant regions are reportedly targeted by nearly half of spike-specific TCRs. Donors were mostly white British, more females; clonal diversity possibly underestimated.

Germline V gene sequence: CDR1 DFQATT, CDR2 SNEGSKA (reference sequence). The CDR3 spans 11 residues. The V and J ends lost 2 bases and 6 bases respectively, with 8 bases between them. As to this clone: Its antigen is undetermined.

Sequencing was performed with immunoSEQ multiplex PCR; in TCRdb, only in-frame clones are kept and a portion is missing. The sample has approximately 150,000 clones, 93% seen once. The chain is built from TRBV20-1 and TRBJ2-7; D remains ambiguous. The sequence came from an adult in good health. The sequencing here drew on peripheral blood, taken on day 0 of AZD1222 vaccination. CDR3 in amino acids: CSARPDVEQYF. As DNA, the CDR3 is TGCAGTGCTAGACCGGACGTCGAGCAGTACTTC.